This T cell receptor beta chain was profiled in a study of shared clonotypes between healthy human individuals (dated by TCRdb to 2019 to 2021). Looking at the study overall: A couple of women and a few men aged 18 to 49 years were included in the cohort. Libraries were prepared and TCR repertoires were sequenced by different laboratories using diverse techniques, in order to increase sequencing depth and limit assay-specific biases. Per donor, leukapheresis produced somewhere between about 0.85 and 9.5 billion PBMCs. The study deeply sequenced blood TCR repertoires of five healthy adults to estimate repertoire size and the extent of clonotype sharing between individuals. For each donor, CD4 naive and CD4 memory were each given three plates, CD8 naive was given two plates, and CD8 memory was given one plate.

Inclusive of the bounding cysteine and phenylalanine, the CDR3 is 16 residues long. CDR3 DNA is the only sequence kept; it has 48 bases, read in frame from the first base. Trimming at the junction amounts to 6 bases on V and 3 bases on J, and the germline ends lie 21 bases apart. Via the germline V gene (reference sequence), CDR1 is MNHEY and CDR2 SMNVEV. Donors were healthy HIV-negative adults with no recently reported acute infections or vaccinations. Every donor was a Caucasian adult residing in Nashville, Tennessee, USA. CD4+ T cells were enriched through magnetic negative selection, after which naive cells were positively selected on CD45RA and the remaining negative fraction served as the memory subset. Blood was collected by leukapheresis, and PBMCs were isolated by Ficoll-Histopaque density gradient centrifugation and then cryopreserved in liquid nitrogen vapor phase. Purity and quantity of every magnetically sorted T cell population were checked by analytical flow cytometry. Genomic DNA was isolated from every sorted fraction and measured by UV absorbance on a Nanodrop 2000c.

Using the deep immunoSEQ assay, multiplex PCR amplified TCR CDR3 regions from genomic DNA. Genomic DNA extracted from each cell subset was distributed evenly over all wells of several immunoSEQ 96-well plates, and each plate served as one replicate. For sorted subsets, each replicate PCR was loaded with around 200 ng genomic DNA, equivalent to 32,000 or so T cell genomes. The purified libraries were quantified using a Qubit 3.0 fluorometer, sized with a Bioanalyzer 2100, and then quantified again using the KAPA Library Quantification kit. A separate single-read 150-cycle Illumina NextSeq 550 flow cell was used to sequence each immunoSEQ 96-well plate. On the study's bioinformatics: The immunoSEQ output contained only junctional sequences without quality scores, so filtering could not match that applied to full-length reads. To assign V/J genes and CDR3, sequences were annotated using PyIR, a Python wrapper for IgBLAST v1.9, with IMGT germline references. Reads were removed for weak V/J assignments (E-value above 1e-6), missing CDR3, stop codons, out-of-frame junctions, or ambiguous translated residues. V3J clonotypes were defined as sequences sharing the same inferred V gene, J gene, and CDR3 amino acid sequence. To compute the percentage overlap between repertoires, the number of shared unique clonotypes was divided by the size of the smaller repertoire. Richness of each repertoire was evaluated using RTK rarefaction, the Chao1 estimator, and Recon v2.1 estimates of unobserved clonotypes. For all TCRbeta clonotypes obtained by the gDNA method from a few donors, generation probabilities were computed with OLGA. Here the immuneACCESS table is served through TCRdb, limited to in-frame sequences with V and J called. Missing clones are a known gap in these copies; in checked studies unresolved V genes cover under half, and the rest lacks a known reason. The V and J calls and the clone size are those of that table, but D and trimming were determined from the DNA. The sample records over a million clones, roughly 96% of which are singletons. 0.95% to 1.5% of the sample belongs to the ten largest clones.

In regard to this clone: It has no known antigen specificity. Within one base of it there is no much larger clone, and no base qualities were kept.

What the research found in general, with its limitations: Based on pairwise subsampling, the degree of clonotype sharing among donors was expected to be affected by sequencing depth. Sampling was limited to blood, and TCR repertoires in tissue likely differ from TCR repertoires in blood. Clonotypes shared by all four sorted-subset donors showed higher generation probabilities than non-shared clonotypes. Sharing across a few donors was observed for approximately 4.6% of naive CD4, about 4% of naive CD8, roughly 2.3% of memory CD4, and 0.4% of memory CD8 clonotypes. Because the study included a small number of donors, the genetic and exposure-history diversity represented was limited. Even with the large sequencing depth, rarefaction of the sorted-subset datasets indicated that sequencing was incomplete. Naive subsets generally had larger estimated clonotype richness than memory subsets did.

This TCR was sampled from a young man in good health. The rearrangement combines TRBV27 with TRBJ2-7; TRBD2 is perhaps the D gene, given 6 matching bases. The sequencing input was naive CD4+ T cells sorted from blood. The cell subset or site tag for this specimen amounts to: CD45RA+ positively selected. The CDR3 region: CASRPGTPRSDYEQYF. Here is the DNA: TGTGCCAGCAGACCGGGGACTCCTCGTTCGGACTACGAGCAGTACTTC.